The 2 T cell receptor beta chains given below trace back to one sample, sequenced in a study of post-analysis software for immune sequencing data. Study-wide results and limits: Relative to controls, patients had 4 or 5 TRBV segments at higher frequency, with TRBV5-6, TRBV5-1 and TRBV20-1 among these.

Antigens for these TCRs are unknown. TCR beta libraries were prepared from cDNA with unique molecular identifiers. TCRdb re-analysed the PCR reads in MiXCR, keeping a single row per CDR3 protein. The sample includes about 500,000 distinct CDR3 sequences, 40% to 55% of them seen just once. The sequencing input was blood. The source of these receptors is a girl between 10 and 17 years old with multiple sclerosis.

J is TRBJ1-5 and V is TRBV7-6; D unresolved. Germline-derived CDR1 and CDR2 are SGHVS and FNYEAQ. Trimming cost V 3 bases and J 0 bases, with 9 bases left between them. This CDR3 comprises 15 residues. CDR3 protein: CASSLSQDSNQPQHF. The CDR3 DNA is TGTGCCAGCAGCTTGTCGCAGGATAGCAATCAGCCCCAGCATTTT.

This clonotype was observed a few times. The chain carries TRBV3-1 and TRBJ2-7, with TRBD2 as a possible D gene (6 bases). Germline values: CDR1 LGHDT, CDR2 YNNKEL (reference sequence). The CDR3 contains 14 residues. V lost 3 bases and J lost 0, with 9 bases in between. The CDR3, as DNA: TGTGCCAGCAGCCAGGGGAGGAGCTCCTACGAGCAGTACTTC. Its translation: CASSQGRSSYEQYF.